Presented here are 13 T cell receptor beta chains from one specimen sequenced in a study of blood T cell repertoires in COVID-19. The repertoire was sequenced with immunoSEQ multiplex PCR; TCRdb's copy has only in-frame clones and lacks some. Among hundreds of thousands of clones listed, around 84% were seen once. Material: PBMCs or T cells enriched from blood (not recorded which). Every receptor here comes from a man in his thirties or forties with acute COVID-19.

Regarding this clone: Distinct nucleotide sequences in the sample also encode this CDR3. CDR3 nucleotide sequence: TGTGCCAGCAGCCCGACAGAGAACACTGAAGCTTTCTTT. Its protein is CASSPTENTEAFF. The genes are TRBV7-9 and TRBJ1-1; D is possibly TRBD1 (5 bases). CDR3 size: 13 residues. The V end lost 5 bases, the J end lost 1 base, and 8 bases lay between the germline ends. Looked up from germline, CDR1 is SEHNR and CDR2 is FQNEAQ (reference sequence).

V is TRBV3-1 (or the pseudogene TRBV3-2) and J is TRBJ1-1, with D unresolved. Deletions cut 5 bases from V and 0 bases from J, with 7 bases between. There are 13 residues in the CDR3. In germline, CDR1 is LGHDT, CDR2 YNNKEL (reference sequence). In DNA form, the CDR3 reads TGTGCCAGCAGCTCCTCGGTGAACACTGAAGCTTTCTTT. The encoded protein is CASSSSVNTEAFF.

The J gene is TRBJ2-7, the V gene TRBV5-6; D gene ambiguous. The CDR3 extends over 14 amino acids. V dropped 0 bases and J dropped 0 bases, with 7 bases sitting between them. CDR1 is SGHDT and CDR2 is YYEEEE in the germline V gene. The CDR3 is CASSLAQDSYEQYF. The CDR3, as DNA: TGTGCCAGCAGCTTGGCCCAGGACTCCTACGAGCAGTACTTC. Complete variable domain (other parts from reference TRBV5-6 and TRBJ2-7): DAGVTQSPTHLIKTRGQQVTLRCSPKSGHDTVSWYQQALGQGPQFIFQYYEEEERQRGNFPDRFSGHQFPNYSSELNVNALLLGDSALYLCASSLAQDSYEQYFGPGTRLTVT.

The genes are TRBV10-3 and TRBJ1-3; a weak D match, TRBD1 (5 bases). The CDR3 extends over 13 amino acids. Trimming shortened V by 10 bases and J by 5 bases, and 15 bases separated the two germline ends. CDR1 ENHRY and CDR2 SYGVKD come from the germline V gene. The CDR3 here is CANPGGGRNTIYF. Written as DNA, the CDR3 is TGTGCCAACCCGGGGGGGGGTAGAAACACCATATATTTT.

This clone was picked up one time. The chain joins TRBV4-1 to TRBJ2-5; no definite D call. The CDR3 has 15 residues. With 0 bases removed from V and 8 bases from J, the gap between germline ends came to 16 bases. In germline, CDR1 is MGHRA, CDR2 YSYEKL. CDR3 loop: CASSQDARKSYTQYF. The CDR3 nucleotides read TGCGCCAGCAGCCAAGACGCCCGTAAGAGCTACACCCAGTACTTC.

V is TRBV21-1 and J is TRBJ2-2; the table's D call of TRBD1 was not tested on the DNA. TRBV21-1 represents a pseudogene. The CDR3 runs 18 residues. The CDR3 sequence: CASSKRETGARGTGELFF. The CDR3 DNA reads as TGTGCCAGCAGCAAACGCGAGACAGGGGCTCGCGGCACCGGGGAGCTGTTTTTT.

This clone has just a few counts. V gene TRBV10-1 combines with J gene TRBJ1-4, with D possibly TRBD1 on 6 matching bases. The CDR3 consists of 15 residues. V was cut by 4 bases and J by 0 bases, with 9 bases left in between. Germline CDR1 and CDR2: WNHNN and SYGVQD (reference sequence). CDR3 in amino acids: CASSAGAATNEKLFF. In DNA, the CDR3 is TGCGCCAGCAGTGCAGGGGCGGCAACTAATGAAAAACTGTTTTTT.

The rearrangement links TRBV18 to TRBJ1-1, with 9 bases matching TRBD1. CDR1 is KGHSH, CDR2 LQKENI, per germline. This CDR3 has 15 residues. V trimming: 5 bases; J trimming: 5 bases; junction bases outside the gene matches: 9. The CDR3 is CASSSGQGRETEAFF. In nucleotides, the CDR3 is TGTGCCAGCTCATCGGGACAGGGTCGGGAGACTGAAGCTTTCTTT.

The gene calls are TRBV11-2 and TRBJ2-3, with 10 nucleotides matching TRBD2. This CDR3 is built from 17 residues. Germline CDR1 and CDR2: SGHAT and FQNNGV. V lost 3 bases and J lost 2; bases outside the gene matches: 8. The CDR3 region has the DNA TGTGCCAGCAGCTTTCGGATAGCGGGGGGACCCACAGATACGCAGTATTTT. It encodes CASSFRIAGGPTDTQYF.

V gene TRBV6-6 combines with J gene TRBJ1-2; D not resolved. Per the germline V gene, CDR1 is MNHNY and CDR2 is SVGAGI (reference sequence). CDR3 length: 13 residues. V was shortened by 6 bases and J by 2 bases, with 10 bases between the two germline ends. Written as DNA, the CDR3 is TGTGCCAGCAGCCAATCCGGGAACTATGGCTACACCTTC. Residues: CASSQSGNYGYTF.

The table lists this clone with a few counts. The chain joins TRBV2 to TRBJ1-2; weak D call: TRBD1 (5 bases). V was cut by 7 bases and J by 6 bases, with 12 bases left in between. The CDR3 spans 12 residues. Germline V gives CDR1 SNHLY, CDR2 FYNNEI. The chain's CDR3 is CASTIRVDGYTF. The CDR3 DNA follows: TGTGCCAGCACCATCAGGGTGGATGGCTACACCTTC.

In this sample, this clone turned up a few times. The gene calls are TRBV3-1 (or the pseudogene TRBV3-2) and TRBJ1-2, with D perhaps TRBD1 (5 bases). Trimming cost V 3 bases and J 7 bases, with 12 bases left between them. Germline CDR1 and CDR2: LGHDT and YNNKEL (reference sequence). CDR3 size: 13 residues. The CDR3 coding sequence is TGTGCCAGCAGCCAGGGGCCCCGGGTTGGCTACACCTTC. It encodes CASSQGPRVGYTF.

V and J are TRBV29-1 and TRBJ2-7; TRBD1 matches 10 bases. J lost 0 bases, V lost 7 bases, and 6 bases had no gene match. The CDR3 consists of 14 residues. Germline V gene lookup returns CDR1 SQVTM and CDR2 ANQGSEA. This CDR3 reads CSAKGQGSSYEQYF. The CDR3 coding sequence is TGCAGCGCCAAGGGACAGGGGAGCTCCTACGAGCAGTACTTC.